The T cell receptor beta chain described here comes from a study of shared clonotypes between healthy human individuals (dated by TCRdb to about 2020). For the wider study: Two women and a few men aged 18 to 49 years were included in the cohort. Per donor, three plates each were used for CD4 naive and CD4 memory, two for CD8 naive, and one for CD8 memory. The study deeply sequenced blood TCR repertoires of about 5 healthy adults to estimate repertoire size and the extent of clonotype sharing between individuals. Different laboratories and diverse techniques were used to prepare libraries and sequence TCR repertoires, to increase sequencing depth and limit assay-specific biases. Between about 0.8 and 8.9 billion PBMCs per donor were obtained by leukapheresis.

Using the deep immunoSEQ assay, TCR CDR3 regions were amplified from genomic DNA by multiplex PCR. For each cell subset, the extracted genomic DNA was distributed evenly across all wells of several immunoSEQ 96-well plates, and each plate served as one replicate. For sorted subsets, 200 to 250 ng of genomic DNA, equivalent to 30,000 or so T cell genomes, went into each replicate PCR. Purified libraries were measured with a Qubit 3.0 fluorometer, size-checked on a Bioanalyzer 2100, and measured again with the KAPA Library Quantification kit. Every immunoSEQ 96-well plate was sequenced on a dedicated single-read 150-cycle Illumina NextSeq 550 flow cell. As for how the authors treated the data: Because the immunoSEQ output held only junctional sequences and lacked quality scores, the filtering could not match the filtering applied to full-length reads. Sequences were annotated with PyIR, a Python wrapper for IgBLAST v1.9, using IMGT germline references to assign V/J genes and CDR3. Reads were filtered out if the reads had weak V/J assignments (E-value above 1e-6), no CDR3, stop codons, out-of-frame junctions, or ambiguous translated residues. A V3J clonotype was defined by an identical inferred V gene, J gene, and CDR3 amino acid sequence. The percentage overlap between two repertoires was calculated by dividing the number of shared unique clonotypes by the size of the smaller repertoire. RTK rarefaction, the Chao1 estimator, and Recon v2.1 estimates of unobserved clonotypes were used to assess repertoire richness. Generation probabilities for all TCRbeta clonotypes obtained by the gDNA method from a handful of donors were computed using OLGA. Imported from immuneACCESS, the table was reduced by TCRdb to in-frame sequences with V and J called. These copies leave out some clones; in studies compared against another copy, an unresolved V gene accounts for under half, and the cause of the remainder is not known. The V and J calls and the clone size are those of that table, but D and trimming were determined from the DNA. The sample has hundreds of thousands of clones on record, 95% to 98% of them singletons. The ten largest clonotypes hold approximately 0.057% of the sample.

Via the germline V gene, CDR1 is KGHSH and CDR2 LQKENI. The CDR3 measures 16 amino acids from cysteine to phenylalanine. Just CDR3 DNA is preserved here, 48 bases in frame from base 1. V lost 6 bases and J lost 0 bases, and the count of bases not matched to a germline gene is 9. For this clone: Its antigen remains undetermined. No much larger clone exists at a distance of one base, and base qualities are not known.

What the work shows at the level of the full study, not this receptor alone: The genetic and exposure-history diversity represented was limited by the small number of donors. Rarefaction of sorted-subset datasets indicated incomplete sequencing despite the large sequencing depth. Compared with non-shared clonotypes, the clonotypes found in all four sorted-subset donors had higher generation probabilities. Sharing across a few donors was observed for about 5% of naive CD4, over 3% of naive CD8, over 2% of memory CD4, and around 0.44% of memory CD8 clonotypes. Naive subsets generally had larger estimated clonotype richness than memory subsets. Pairwise subsampling led to the expectation that sequencing depth would affect the degree of clonotype sharing among donors. Sampling was restricted to blood, and TCR repertoires in tissues likely differ from the TCR repertoires found in blood.

The donors were healthy, HIV-negative adults who had no recently reported acute infections or vaccinations. All donors were Caucasian adults living in Nashville, Tennessee, USA. CD4+ T cells were enriched by magnetic negative selection, after which naive cells were positively selected on CD45RA and the negative fraction was taken as the memory subset. Blood was collected by leukapheresis, and PBMCs were isolated by Ficoll-Histopaque density gradient centrifugation and then cryopreserved in liquid nitrogen vapor phase. Analytical flow cytometry was used to check the purity and quantity of every magnetically sorted T cell population. Genomic DNA was isolated from each sorted fraction and quantified by UV absorbance on a Nanodrop 2000c.

The sequencing sample was made of naive CD4+ T cells sorted from blood. In light of the paper, this sample's cell subset or site label describes: CD45RA+ positively selected. This chain joins TRBV18 to TRBJ2-3; a stretch of 7 junction bases matches TRBD1. The sequence was obtained from a woman aged 25-40 years in good health. The bases are TGTGCCAGCTCCCCCACCATGGGACAGAGCACAGATACGCAGTATTTT. The translation is CASSPTMGQSTDTQYF.